The entry below describes one T cell receptor (beta chain). The antigen it binds to is not known. Within one base of it there is no much larger clone, and no base qualities were kept. Other DNA sequences in this sample translate to the same CDR3. Following the manufacturer's recommendations, the immunoSEQ kit was used to generate TCR beta libraries from genomic DNA. For library preparation, a first multiplex PCR was performed with proprietary primers, followed by a second PCR in which unique barcodes were added, and bead cleanups were performed after each round. Each sample batch included a kit-provided positive control reaction and a negative control reaction. The final libraries underwent checking on an Agilent 4200 TapeStation D1000 ScreenTape, volumetric pooling, and quantification by qPCR. An Illumina NextSeq500 fitted with a MidOutput 150-cycle cartridge performed the sequencing, running 156 Read1 cycles and 15 Index1 cycles with the kit's custom primers. The pooled library was loaded at about 0.96 pM, and 20% PhiX control was spiked in. From the authors' description of their analysis: Vendor-processed data were analyzed in R, with a clonotype defined as all T cells sharing the same CDR3 nucleotide sequence. For clone abundance analyses, frequencies were normalized to the 10,000 most abundant clones in each sample. Public T cell clones, which averaged fewer than five per sample, were removed prior to analysis. An abundance difference of at least 32-fold between compartments was the criterion for calling clonotypes tumor-enriched or baseline blood-enriched. Clonotypes expanded or contracted between blood time points were identified with a beta-binomial differential abundance model. Tumor-blood repertoire similarity was measured with the Baroni-Urbani and Buser coefficient, and groups were compared using two-tailed Wilcoxon tests in R. The table was pulled from immuneACCESS by TCRdb, which kept in-frame rearrangements only. Such tables lose some clones; where checked, under half of the loss comes from unresolved V genes, and the rest has no known cause. The V and J calls and clone size are taken from that table; D and trimming were inferred from the DNA. The sample contains some 110,000 clones, approximately 78% of them found a single time. Approximately 3% of the sample rests with the top ten.

This record comes from a study of radiation and T cells in renal cell carcinoma (TCRdb year 2020). Background on the whole study: The samples were drawn from a clinical trial, where primary renal cell carcinomas were treated with 15 Gy of stereotactic body radiation therapy and then removed by nephrectomy 4 weeks afterward. In total, 50 to 55 samples underwent TCR beta sequencing: around 25 tumors plus 27 peripheral blood samples. A total of 4,016,671 unique CDR3 nucleotide sequences, encoding 2.7 million or so unique CDR3 amino acid sequences, were found across all 50 or so samples. Overall study outcomes, separate from this receptor: Tracking of blood repertoire dynamics stopped at approximately 4 weeks after treatment, with no follow-up past that point. In blood, the top tumor clonotypes increased from baseline to 2 weeks after radiation and then shrank by 4 weeks, which suggests a temporary expansion of tumor-resident clones. Because the trial had a single-armed design, the trial could not examine how radiation dose or scheduling affected the TCR repertoire. Because no pretreatment tumor biopsies were available, whether clonotypes were present in the tumor at baseline could not be determined.

The time point label on this specimen signifies: baseline pretreatment blood. The treatment or condition label on this specimen signifies: 15 Gy SBRT to primary tumor, nephrectomy 4 weeks later. To follow tumor-enriched clonotypes, peripheral blood was collected serially from radiation-treated patients at baseline and again at 2 weeks and 4 weeks after SBRT. All patients had renal cell carcinoma with clear cell pathology. The QIAamp DNA Blood Mini Kit (Qiagen) was used to prepare genomic DNA for TCR sequencing. Samples were included in the analyses only if all quality control checks were passed. Per the germline V gene, KGHSH is the CDR1 and LQKENI is the CDR2. From V the trimming removes 6 bases and from J it removes 7 bases, while the gene matches leave 4 bases of the junction unaccounted for. The CDR3, from cysteine to phenylalanine, totals 14 residues. The read is trimmed to its CDR3 DNA, 42 bases read in frame from base 1.

The clonotype originates from a woman in her fifties or sixties with renal cell carcinoma. Sequencing used blood, obtained from a patient whose treatment included radiotherapy and nephrectomy. The chain joins TRBV18 to TRBJ1-6; the junction holds 9 bases that match TRBD1. The CDR3: CASSPGTGNSPLHF. Read as DNA, the sequence is TGTGCCAGCTCCCCCGGGACAGGGAATTCACCCCTCCACTTT. Here the CDR3 is joined to the reference TRBV18 and TRBJ1-6 genes, and the full variable domain is: NAGVMQNPRHLVRRRGQEARLRCSPMKGHSHVYWYRQLPEEGLKFMVYLQKENIIDESGMPKERFSAEFPKEGPSILRIQQVVRGDSAAYFCASSPGTGNSPLHFGNGTRLTVT.